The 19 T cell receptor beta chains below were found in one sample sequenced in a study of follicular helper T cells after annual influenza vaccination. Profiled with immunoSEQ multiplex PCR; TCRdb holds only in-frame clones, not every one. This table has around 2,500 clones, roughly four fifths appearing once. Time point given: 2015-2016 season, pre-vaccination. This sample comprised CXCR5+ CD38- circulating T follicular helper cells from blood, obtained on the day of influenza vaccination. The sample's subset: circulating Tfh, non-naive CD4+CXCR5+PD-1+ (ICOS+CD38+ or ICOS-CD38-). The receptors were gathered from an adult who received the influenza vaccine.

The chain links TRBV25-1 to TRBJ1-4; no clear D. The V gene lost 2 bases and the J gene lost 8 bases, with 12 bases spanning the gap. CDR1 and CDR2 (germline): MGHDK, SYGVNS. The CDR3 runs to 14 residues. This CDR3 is CASSEMGLSEKLFF. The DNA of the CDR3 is TGTGCCAGCAGTGAAATGGGGTTGAGCGAAAAACTGTTTTTT.

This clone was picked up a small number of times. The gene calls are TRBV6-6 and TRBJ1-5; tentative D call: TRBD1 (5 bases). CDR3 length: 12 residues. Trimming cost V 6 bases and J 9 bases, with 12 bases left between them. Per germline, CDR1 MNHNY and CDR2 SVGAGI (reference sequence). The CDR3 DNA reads TGTGCCAGCAGAACGGAGGGGCGGCCCCAGCATTTT. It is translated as CASRTEGRPQHF.

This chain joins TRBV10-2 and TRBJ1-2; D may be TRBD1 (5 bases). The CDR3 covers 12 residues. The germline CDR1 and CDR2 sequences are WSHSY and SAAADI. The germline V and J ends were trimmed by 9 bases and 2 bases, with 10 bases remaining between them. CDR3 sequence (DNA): TGCGCCAGGGGGCCAGTCAACTATGGCTACACCTTC. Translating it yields CARGPVNYGYTF.

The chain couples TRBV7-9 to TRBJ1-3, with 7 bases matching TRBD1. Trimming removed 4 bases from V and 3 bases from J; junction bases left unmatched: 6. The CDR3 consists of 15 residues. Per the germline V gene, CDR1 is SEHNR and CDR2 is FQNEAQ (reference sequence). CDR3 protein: CASSSTGSDGNTIYF. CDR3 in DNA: TGTGCCAGCAGCTCGACAGGGTCTGATGGAAACACCATATATTTT.

The DNA of the CDR3 is TGTGCCAGCAGCTTGGGAGGGCGGGCTTTCTTT. Encoded protein: CASSLGGRAFF. The chain recombines TRBV5-6 with TRBJ1-1; D gene ambiguous. This CDR3 is built from 11 residues. Germline loops: CDR1 SGHDT, CDR2 YYEEEE. V dropped 0 bases and J dropped 11 bases, with 8 bases sitting between them.

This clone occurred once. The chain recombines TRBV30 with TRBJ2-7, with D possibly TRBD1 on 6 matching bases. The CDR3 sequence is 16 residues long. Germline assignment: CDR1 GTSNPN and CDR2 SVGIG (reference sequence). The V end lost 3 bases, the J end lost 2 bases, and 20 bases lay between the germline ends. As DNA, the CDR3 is TGTGCCTGGAGCCCTTTCTTGGCAGGGGCCACCTACGAGCAGTACTTC. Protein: CAWSPFLAGATYEQYF.

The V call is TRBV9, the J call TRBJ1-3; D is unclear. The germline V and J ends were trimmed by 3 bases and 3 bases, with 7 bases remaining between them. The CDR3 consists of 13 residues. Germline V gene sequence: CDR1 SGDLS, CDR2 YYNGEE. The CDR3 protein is CASSGTRGNTIYF. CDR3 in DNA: TGTGCCAGCAGCGGTACCCGTGGAAACACCATATATTTT.

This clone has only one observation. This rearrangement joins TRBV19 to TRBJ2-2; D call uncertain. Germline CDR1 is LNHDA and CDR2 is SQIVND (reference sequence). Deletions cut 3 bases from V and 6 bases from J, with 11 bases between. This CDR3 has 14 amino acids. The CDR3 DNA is TGTGCCAGTAGTATGACCATCGGGTCCGGGGAGCTGTTTTTT. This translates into CASSMTIGSGELFF.

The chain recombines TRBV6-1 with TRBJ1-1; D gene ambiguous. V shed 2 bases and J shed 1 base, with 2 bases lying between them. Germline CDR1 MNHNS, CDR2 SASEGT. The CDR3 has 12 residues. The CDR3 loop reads CASSEQNTEAFF. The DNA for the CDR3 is TGTGCCAGCAGTGAACAGAACACTGAAGCTTTCTTT.

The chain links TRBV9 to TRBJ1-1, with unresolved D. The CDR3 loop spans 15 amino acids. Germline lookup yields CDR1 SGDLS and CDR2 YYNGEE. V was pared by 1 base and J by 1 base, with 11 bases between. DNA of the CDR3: TGTGCCAGCAGCGTACTCGCGAAGGGGAACACTGAAGCTTTCTTT. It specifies CASSVLAKGNTEAFF.

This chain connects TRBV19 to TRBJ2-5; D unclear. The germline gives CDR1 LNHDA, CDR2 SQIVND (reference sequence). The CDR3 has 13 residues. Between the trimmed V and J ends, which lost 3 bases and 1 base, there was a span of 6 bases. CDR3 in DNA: TGTGCCAGTAGTATTGGGTCCCAAGAGACCCAGTACTTC. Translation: CASSIGSQETQYF.

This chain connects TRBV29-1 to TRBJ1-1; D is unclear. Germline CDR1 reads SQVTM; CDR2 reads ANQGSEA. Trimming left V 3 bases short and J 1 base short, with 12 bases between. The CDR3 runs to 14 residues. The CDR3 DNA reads TGCAGCGTTGACAGCCCGCGAAGGAACACTGAAGCTTTCTTT. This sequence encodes CSVDSPRRNTEAFF.

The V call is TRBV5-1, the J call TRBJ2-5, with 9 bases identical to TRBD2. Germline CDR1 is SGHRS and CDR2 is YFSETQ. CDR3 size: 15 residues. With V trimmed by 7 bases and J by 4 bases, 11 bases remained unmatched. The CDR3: CASGAGGPMGETQYF. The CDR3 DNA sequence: TGCGCCAGCGGGGCGGGAGGGCCGATGGGAGAGACCCAGTACTTC.

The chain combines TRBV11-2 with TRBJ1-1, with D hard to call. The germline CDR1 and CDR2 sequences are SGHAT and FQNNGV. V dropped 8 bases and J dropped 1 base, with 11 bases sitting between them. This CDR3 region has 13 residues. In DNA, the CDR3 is TGTGCCAGCGGCAGCCAGGCGAACACTGAAGCTTTCTTT. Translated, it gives CASGSQANTEAFF. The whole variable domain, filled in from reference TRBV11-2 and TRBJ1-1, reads EAGVAQSPRYKIIEKRQSVAFWCNPISGHATLYWYQQILGQGPKLLIQFQNNGVVDDSQLPKDRFSAERLKGVDSTLKIQPAKLEDSAVYLCASGSQANTEAFFGQGTRLTVV.

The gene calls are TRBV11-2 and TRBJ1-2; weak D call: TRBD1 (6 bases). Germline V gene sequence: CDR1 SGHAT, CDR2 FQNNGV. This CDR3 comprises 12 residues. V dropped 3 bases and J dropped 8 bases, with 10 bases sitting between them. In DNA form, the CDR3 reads TGTGCCAGCAGCTTGGACAGCCTCGGCTACACCTTC. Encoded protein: CASSLDSLGYTF.

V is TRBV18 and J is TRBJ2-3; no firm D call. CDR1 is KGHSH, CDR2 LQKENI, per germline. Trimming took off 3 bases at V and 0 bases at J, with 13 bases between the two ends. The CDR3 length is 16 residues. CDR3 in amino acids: CASSPTVLSSTDTQYF. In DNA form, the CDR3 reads TGTGCCAGCTCACCTACAGTCCTTTCTAGCACAGATACGCAGTATTTT.

CDR3 in DNA: TGTGCCAGCAGCTTCGCCGCGACGGACAGCTCCTACACCTTC. Protein product: CASSFAATDSSYTF. The chain couples TRBV7-8 to TRBJ1-2; a possible D gene is TRBD1 (6 bases). V lost 3 bases and J 10 bases, leaving 18 bases between the germline ends. The length of the CDR3 is 14 residues. Germline assignment: CDR1 SGHVS and CDR2 FQNEAQ.

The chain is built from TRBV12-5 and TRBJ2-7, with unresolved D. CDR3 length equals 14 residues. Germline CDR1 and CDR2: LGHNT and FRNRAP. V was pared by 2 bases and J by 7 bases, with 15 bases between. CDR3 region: CASGLNPRVSEQYF. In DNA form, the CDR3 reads TGTGCTAGTGGTTTGAATCCCCGGGTAAGTGAGCAGTACTTC.

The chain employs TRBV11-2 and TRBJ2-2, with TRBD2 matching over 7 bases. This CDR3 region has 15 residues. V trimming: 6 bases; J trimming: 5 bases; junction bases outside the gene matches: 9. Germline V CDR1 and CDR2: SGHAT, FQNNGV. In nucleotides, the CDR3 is TGTGCCAGCAGTTCCCGACTAGCAGGAACCGGGGAGCTGTTTTTT. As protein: CASSSRLAGTGELFF.